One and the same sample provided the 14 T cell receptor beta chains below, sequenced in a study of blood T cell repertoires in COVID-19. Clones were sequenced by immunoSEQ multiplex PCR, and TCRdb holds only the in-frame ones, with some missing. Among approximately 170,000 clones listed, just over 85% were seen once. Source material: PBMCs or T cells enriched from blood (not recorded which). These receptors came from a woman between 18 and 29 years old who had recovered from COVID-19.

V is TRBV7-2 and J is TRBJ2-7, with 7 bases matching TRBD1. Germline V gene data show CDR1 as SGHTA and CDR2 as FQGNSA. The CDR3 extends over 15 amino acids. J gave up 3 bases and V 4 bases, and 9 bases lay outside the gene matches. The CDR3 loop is CASSSQPGQHYEQYF. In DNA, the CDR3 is TGTGCCAGCAGCTCCCAGCCGGGACAGCACTACGAGCAGTACTTC.

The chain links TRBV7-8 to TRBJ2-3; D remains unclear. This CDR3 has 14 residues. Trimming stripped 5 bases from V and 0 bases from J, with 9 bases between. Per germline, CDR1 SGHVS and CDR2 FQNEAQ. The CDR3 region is CASSPLTSTDTQYF. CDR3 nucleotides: TGTGCCAGCAGCCCTCTGACTAGCACAGATACGCAGTATTTT.

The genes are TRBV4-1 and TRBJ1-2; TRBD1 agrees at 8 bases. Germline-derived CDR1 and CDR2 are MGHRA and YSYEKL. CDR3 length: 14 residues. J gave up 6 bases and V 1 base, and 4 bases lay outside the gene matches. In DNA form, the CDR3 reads TGCGCCAGCAGCCAAGCGACAGGGGTAAATGGCTACACCTTC. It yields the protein CASSQATGVNGYTF.

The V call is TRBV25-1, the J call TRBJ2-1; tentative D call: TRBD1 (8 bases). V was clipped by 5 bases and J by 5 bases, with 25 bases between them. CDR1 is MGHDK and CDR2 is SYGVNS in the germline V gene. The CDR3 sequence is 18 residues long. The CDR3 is CASSTGQGPAGSHNEQFF. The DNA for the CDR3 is TGTGCCAGCAGTACAGGACAGGGTCCAGCGGGATCCCACAATGAGCAGTTCTTC. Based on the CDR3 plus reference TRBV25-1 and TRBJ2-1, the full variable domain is EADIYQTPRYLVIGTGKKITLECSQTMGHDKMYWYQQDPGMELHLIHYSYGVNSTEKGDLSSESTVSRIRTEHFPLTLESARPSHTSQYLCASSTGQGPAGSHNEQFFGPGTRLTVL.

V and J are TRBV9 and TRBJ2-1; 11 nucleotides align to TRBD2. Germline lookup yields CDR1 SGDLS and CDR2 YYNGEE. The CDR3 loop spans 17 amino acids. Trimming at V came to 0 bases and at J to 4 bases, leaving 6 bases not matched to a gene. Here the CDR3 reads CASSVAAGTSGYNEQFF. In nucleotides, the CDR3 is TGTGCCAGCAGCGTAGCGGCCGGGACTAGCGGATACAATGAGCAGTTCTTC.

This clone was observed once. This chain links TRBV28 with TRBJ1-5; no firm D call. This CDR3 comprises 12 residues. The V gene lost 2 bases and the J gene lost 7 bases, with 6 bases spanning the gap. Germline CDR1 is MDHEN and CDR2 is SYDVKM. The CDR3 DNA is TGTGCCAGCAGTTTAGAGGGACAGCCCCAGCATTTT. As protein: CASSLEGQPQHF.

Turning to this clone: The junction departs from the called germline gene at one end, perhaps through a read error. The CDR3 DNA reads as TGTGCCAGCCTTTCGGCTTACTCCGGGACAGGGGATGGCCACACCTTC. Translation gives CASLSAYSGTGDGHTF. This sequence joins TRBV28 and TRBJ1-2, with 10 bases fitting TRBD1. The CDR3 spans 16 residues. Germline V gene data show CDR1 as MDHEN and CDR2 as SYDVKM.

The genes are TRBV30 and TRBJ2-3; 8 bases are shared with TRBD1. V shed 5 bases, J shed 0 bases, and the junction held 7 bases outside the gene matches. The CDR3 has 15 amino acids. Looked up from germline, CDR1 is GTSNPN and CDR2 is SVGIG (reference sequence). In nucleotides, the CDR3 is TGTGCCTGGCCAAATCAGGGGGCTAGCACAGATACGCAGTATTTT. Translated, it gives CAWPNQGASTDTQYF.

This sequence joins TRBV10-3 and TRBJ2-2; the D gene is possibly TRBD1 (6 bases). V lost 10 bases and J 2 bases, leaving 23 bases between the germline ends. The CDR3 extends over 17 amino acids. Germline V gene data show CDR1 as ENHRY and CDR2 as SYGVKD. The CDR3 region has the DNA TGTGCCACCACAGTATCACAGGGAAGAGGAAACACCGGGGAGCTGTTTTTT. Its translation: CATTVSQGRGNTGELFF.

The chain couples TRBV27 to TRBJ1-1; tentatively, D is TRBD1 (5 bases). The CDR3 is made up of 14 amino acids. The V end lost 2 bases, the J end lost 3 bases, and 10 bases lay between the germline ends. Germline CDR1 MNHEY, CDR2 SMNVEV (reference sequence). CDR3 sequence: CASSLAGLHTEAFF. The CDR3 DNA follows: TGTGCCAGCAGTTTAGCAGGGCTTCACACTGAAGCTTTCTTT.

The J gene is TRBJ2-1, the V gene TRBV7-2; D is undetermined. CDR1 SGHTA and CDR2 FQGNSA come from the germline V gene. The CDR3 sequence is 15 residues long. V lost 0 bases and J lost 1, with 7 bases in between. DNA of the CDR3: TGTGCCAGCAGCTTAGCGGTCAGGTCCTACAATGAGCAGTTCTTC. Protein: CASSLAVRSYNEQFF.

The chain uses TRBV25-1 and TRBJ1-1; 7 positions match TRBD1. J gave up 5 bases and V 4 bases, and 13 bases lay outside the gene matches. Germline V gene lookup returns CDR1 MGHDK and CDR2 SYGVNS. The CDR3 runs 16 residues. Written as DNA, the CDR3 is TGTGCCAGCAGTGGCTCGAGAGAGGGGGCGAGAACTGAAGCTTTCTTT. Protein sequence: CASSGSREGARTEAFF.

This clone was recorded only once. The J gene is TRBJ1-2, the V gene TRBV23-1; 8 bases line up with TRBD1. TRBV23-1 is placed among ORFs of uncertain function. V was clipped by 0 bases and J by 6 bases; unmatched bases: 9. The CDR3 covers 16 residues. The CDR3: CASSQSIRGRGDGYTF. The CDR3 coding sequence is TGCGCCAGCAGTCAATCGATCAGGGGGCGCGGAGATGGCTACACCTTC.

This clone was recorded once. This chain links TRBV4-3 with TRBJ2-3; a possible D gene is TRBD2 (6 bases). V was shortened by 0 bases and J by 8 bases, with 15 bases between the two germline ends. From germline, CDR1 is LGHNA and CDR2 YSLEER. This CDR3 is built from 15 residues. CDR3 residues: CASSQEGLLWGTQYF. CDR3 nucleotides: TGCGCCAGCAGCCAAGAGGGACTCCTCTGGGGTACGCAGTATTTT.